The rows below give T cell receptor beta chains drawn from one sample of a study of cytomegalovirus exposure and HLA in healthy donors. Libraries were prepared by immunoSEQ multiplex PCR; TCRdb keeps only in-frame clonotypes and omits some of them. Among fewer than 200,000 clones listed, more than 65% were seen once. Sequences were obtained from PBMCs. These receptors were collected from a woman aged 40 to 50 in good health and CMV-seropositive. The CDR3 runs from the conserved cysteine through the conserved F or W.

TRBJ2-7 TRBV27 CASSHRGRLSYEQYF
TRBJ2-1 TRBV15 CATSRELGRDEQFF
TRBJ2-7 TRBV19 CARRQSGDYEQYF
TRBJ2-4 TRBV5-4 CASSLVAGEDIQYF
TRBJ2-1 TRBV5-4 CASSRDSYEQFF
TRBJ2-7 TRBV13 CASSLSGGRYLGEQYF
TRBJ1-4 TRBV7-2 CASRTGTGAEKLFF
TRBJ2-7 TRBV27 CASSRGLAGERVYEQYF
TRBJ1-1 TRBV5-1 CASSLAEALNTEAFF
TRBJ1-4 TRBV6-5 CASSYSYTSGEKLFF
TRBJ2-6 TRBV9 CASSPQASWWYSGANVLTF
TRBJ2-2 TRBV19 CATRWTQNTGELFF
TRBJ2-5 TRBV21-1 CASSKQGDLGKETQYF
TRBJ2-1 TRBV13 CASLAPMASSYNEQFF
TRBJ2-7 TRBV19 CASSVQAGGPYEQYF
TRBJ2-5 TRBV18 CASSPFGEGSETQYF
TRBJ2-7 TRBV10-3 CAISEIWTLYEQYF
TRBJ2-5 TRBV9 CASSVVGGSDQYF
TRBJ2-3 TRBV11-2 CASRPAGGARDTQYF
TRBJ1-1 TRBV11-2 CASSLEVNTEAFF
TRBJ2-1 TRBV9 CASSGRRAGGHEQFF
TRBJ2-6 TRBV5-6 CASWEDLSGANVLTF
TRBJ1-6 TRBV11-3 CASSFDSSYNSPLHF
TRBJ2-5 TRBV7-2 CASSLGNRAGETQYF
TRBJ1-5 TRBV5-8 CASSETGAGQPQHF
TRBJ2-3 TRBV19 CASSPTWTGRADTQYF
TRBJ2-5 TRBV19 CASSWGLAGQETQYF
TRBJ2-7 TRBV2 CASKGAYEQYF
TRBJ2-2 TRBV9 CASSVVPGTGELFF
TRBJ1-2 TRBV29-1 CSVEEGQNYGYTF
TRBJ2-3 TRBV12-5 CASGFNYRGFTDTQYF
TRBJ1-1 TRBV9 CASSPAWGGATEAFF
TRBJ2-2 TRBV9 CASSSTDSLDSGELFF
TRBJ1-3 TRBV4-1 CASREGVGSGNTIYF
TRBJ2-7 TRBV29-1 CSVSEGTGRYEQYF
TRBJ1-1 TRBV27 CASRSRGRVNTEAFF
TRBJ2-5 TRBV27 CASSRGWGDYVQETQYF
TRBJ2-7 TRBV19 CASSRGAGNRHEQYF
TRBJ2-7 TRBV14 CASSQTSGTGAYEQYF
TRBJ2-5 TRBV2 CASARGLETQYF
TRBJ2-3 TRBV7-9 CASSDGADTQYF
TRBJ1-6 TRBV10-3 CATHGENNSPLHF
TRBJ1-2 TRBV6-1 CASKGQDYGYTF
TRBJ1-5 TRBV5-1 CASSWGTGDQPQHF
TRBJ2-2 TRBV7-9 CASSSLLASGIRELFF
TRBJ2-7 TRBV15 CATSPGHDSYEQYF
TRBJ1-1 TRBV4-1 CASSDRASSTEAFF
TRBJ2-5 TRBV5-5 CASSPYRDSTLQETQYF
TRBJ2-2 TRBV5-8 CASSPGTRYTGELFF
TRBJ2-3 TRBV7-2 CASRRELADTQYF
TRBJ2-1 TRBV19 CASSTPRVLVGLAVSSYNEQFF